The rows below give T cell receptor beta chains drawn from one sample of a study of blood T cell repertoires in COVID-19. Data came from immunoSEQ multiplex PCR; TCRdb stores just in-frame clones and leaves some out. This repertoire shows 300,000 to 350,000 clones, around nine tenths found once; its top ten account for approximately 1%. Sequencing was done on a sample of PBMCs or T cells enriched from blood (not recorded which). The receptors here all came from a woman aged 25 to 45 who had been exposed to COVID-19. The CDR3 runs from the conserved cysteine through the conserved F or W. Fields, in order: D gene, clone size, J gene, V gene, CDR3 protein, CDR3 DNA. A D gene is named only where the DNA matches it firmly. Rows may omit the clone size; those that give it use once, few, many or a size class.

D gene: TRBD2
clone size: .
J gene: TRBJ2-5
V gene: TRBV11-2
CDR3 protein: CASSPGGGETQYF
CDR3 DNA: TGTGCCAGCAGCCCTGGGGGGGGAGAGACCCAGTACTTC

D gene: .
clone size: .
J gene: TRBJ2-7
V gene: TRBV7-6
CDR3 protein: CASSLENPGGVFYEQYF
CDR3 DNA: TGTGCCAGCAGCTTAGAAAACCCCGGGGGAGTCTTCTACGAGCAGTACTTC

D gene: TRBD2
clone size: .
J gene: TRBJ2-1
V gene: TRBV5-8
CDR3 protein: CASSLAGSHNEQFF
CDR3 DNA: TGTGCCAGCAGCCTAGCGGGGTCACACAATGAGCAGTTCTTC

D gene: TRBD1
clone size: .
J gene: TRBJ1-4
V gene: TRBV28
CDR3 protein: CASSPPGQGGEKLFF
CDR3 DNA: TGTGCCAGCAGCCCCCCGGGACAGGGAGGTGAAAAACTGTTTTTT

D gene: .
clone size: .
J gene: TRBJ1-2
V gene: TRBV15
CDR3 protein: CATSRVRNYGYTF
CDR3 DNA: TGTGCCACCAGCAGAGTCAGAAACTATGGCTACACCTTC

D gene: .
clone size: .
J gene: TRBJ2-3
V gene: TRBV27
CDR3 protein: CASSLSGQGQSTDTQYF
CDR3 DNA: TGTGCCAGCAGTTTATCGGGTCAGGGGCAGAGCACAGATACGCAGTATTTT

D gene: TRBD2
clone size: .
J gene: TRBJ2-1
V gene: TRBV19
CDR3 protein: CASSVTSGRGEQFF
CDR3 DNA: TGTGCCAGTAGTGTGACTAGCGGGAGAGGTGAGCAGTTCTTC

D gene: .
clone size: .
J gene: TRBJ1-5
V gene: TRBV30
CDR3 protein: CAWSRDNNQPQHF
CDR3 DNA: TGTGCCTGGAGTAGGGACAACAATCAGCCCCAGCATTTT

D gene: TRBD1
clone size: .
J gene: TRBJ1-5
V gene: TRBV27
CDR3 protein: CASSPAHRGGQPQHF
CDR3 DNA: TGTGCCAGCAGTCCCGCACACAGGGGAGGCCAGCCCCAGCATTTT

D gene: TRBD1
clone size: .
J gene: TRBJ1-3
V gene: TRBV9
CDR3 protein: CASSPRDRRDSGNTIYF
CDR3 DNA: TGTGCCAGCAGCCCGCGGGACAGAAGGGACTCTGGAAACACCATATATTTT

D gene: .
clone size: .
J gene: TRBJ1-3
V gene: TRBV7-8
CDR3 protein: CASTRRQAISGNTIYF
CDR3 DNA: TGTGCCAGCACCCGTCGACAGGCAATCTCTGGAAACACCATATATTTT

D gene: TRBD2
clone size: .
J gene: TRBJ2-1
V gene: TRBV11-2
CDR3 protein: CASSRLAGGVLDNEQFF
CDR3 DNA: TGTGCCAGCAGTCGACTAGCGGGAGGTGTTTTGGACAATGAGCAGTTCTTC

D gene: TRBD2
clone size: .
J gene: TRBJ2-7
V gene: TRBV11-2
CDR3 protein: CASSISGSSLEQYF
CDR3 DNA: TGTGCCAGCAGCATTAGCGGGAGTAGTCTCGAGCAGTACTTC

D gene: TRBD1
clone size: .
J gene: TRBJ1-2
V gene: TRBV6-6
CDR3 protein: CAVNRGNYGYTF
CDR3 DNA: TGTGCCGTAAACAGGGGTAACTATGGCTACACCTTC

D gene: TRBD1
clone size: .
J gene: TRBJ2-5
V gene: TRBV9
CDR3 protein: CASSASLGTGLETQYF
CDR3 DNA: TGTGCCAGCAGCGCGTCTCTTGGGACAGGCCTCGAGACCCAGTACTTC

D gene: .
clone size: .
J gene: TRBJ1-2
V gene: TRBV28
CDR3 protein: CASSFRGGNNYGYTF
CDR3 DNA: TGTGCCAGCAGTTTTCGGGGGGGAAATAACTATGGCTACACCTTC

D gene: TRBD1
clone size: .
J gene: TRBJ2-2
V gene: TRBV5-1
CDR3 protein: CASSVTPGQGATGELFF
CDR3 DNA: TGCGCCAGCAGCGTGACTCCGGGACAGGGGGCCACCGGGGAGCTGTTTTTT

D gene: .
clone size: .
J gene: TRBJ1-3
V gene: TRBV19
CDR3 protein: CGTGGFGNTIYF
CDR3 DNA: TGTGGTACGGGGGGATTTGGAAACACCATATATTTT

D gene: .
clone size: .
J gene: TRBJ1-2
V gene: TRBV30
CDR3 protein: CACPGHAYGYTF
CDR3 DNA: TGTGCCTGTCCCGGTCACGCCTATGGCTACACCTTC

D gene: TRBD1
clone size: .
J gene: TRBJ2-1
V gene: TRBV18
CDR3 protein: CASSKDRGQDNEQFF
CDR3 DNA: TGTGCCAGCTCAAAGGACAGGGGGCAGGACAATGAGCAGTTCTTC

D gene: .
clone size: .
J gene: TRBJ2-7
V gene: TRBV28
CDR3 protein: CASSLPGGLYEQYF
CDR3 DNA: TGTGCCAGCAGTTTACCGGGGGGCCTTTACGAGCAGTACTTC

D gene: TRBD1
clone size: .
J gene: TRBJ1-1
V gene: TRBV4-2
CDR3 protein: CASSQRGTGGAGRQNTEAFF
CDR3 DNA: TGTGCCAGCAGCCAGCGCGGGACAGGGGGCGCGGGGCGACAAAACACTGAAGCTTTCTTT

D gene: TRBD2
clone size: once
J gene: TRBJ2-7
V gene: TRBV3-1/TRBV3-2
CDR3 protein: CASSHLAGSSYEQYF
CDR3 DNA: TGTGCCAGCAGCCACCTAGCGGGTAGCTCCTACGAGCAGTACTTC

D gene: TRBD1
clone size: .
J gene: TRBJ1-2
V gene: TRBV10-1
CDR3 protein: CASSRDRDARYTF
CDR3 DNA: TGCGCCAGCAGTCGGGACAGGGATGCTCGCTACACCTTC

D gene: .
clone size: .
J gene: TRBJ1-1
V gene: TRBV5-1
CDR3 protein: CASSPTTVFMNTEAFF
CDR3 DNA: TGCGCCAGCAGCCCGACGACAGTTTTCATGAACACTGAAGCTTTCTTT

D gene: .
clone size: .
J gene: TRBJ2-7
V gene: TRBV10-2
CDR3 protein: CASSFPGLPYEQYF
CDR3 DNA: TGCGCCAGCAGTTTTCCGGGACTCCCCTACGAGCAGTACTTC

D gene: .
clone size: few
J gene: TRBJ1-3
V gene: TRBV24-1
CDR3 protein: CATRGVGNTIYF
CDR3 DNA: TGTGCCACCAGAGGGGTCGGAAACACCATATATTTT

D gene: TRBD2
clone size: .
J gene: TRBJ2-7
V gene: TRBV10-2
CDR3 protein: CASIRTSGAYEQYF
CDR3 DNA: TGCGCCAGCATAAGGACTAGCGGGGCCTACGAGCAGTACTTC

D gene: .
clone size: .
J gene: TRBJ2-7
V gene: TRBV29-1
CDR3 protein: CSGGTLAGSISEQYF
CDR3 DNA: TGCAGTGGAGGGACTCTGGCGGGAAGTATCTCCGAGCAGTACTTC

D gene: .
clone size: .
J gene: TRBJ2-5
V gene: TRBV28
CDR3 protein: CASGILRETQYF
CDR3 DNA: TGTGCCTCGGGGATACTTCGAGAGACCCAGTACTTC

D gene: TRBD2
clone size: .
J gene: TRBJ2-1
V gene: TRBV6-5
CDR3 protein: CASSYSSGMYNEQFF
CDR3 DNA: TGTGCCAGCAGTTACTCTAGCGGGATGTACAATGAGCAGTTCTTC

D gene: .
clone size: .
J gene: TRBJ1-5
V gene: TRBV12-5
CDR3 protein: CASGPAVGGGDQPQHF
CDR3 DNA: TGTGCTAGTGGGCCCGCCGTGGGGGGGGGCGATCAGCCCCAGCATTTT

D gene: TRBD2
clone size: .
J gene: TRBJ2-7
V gene: TRBV7-9
CDR3 protein: CAIASGWGLYEQYF
CDR3 DNA: TGTGCCATAGCTAGCGGCTGGGGCCTCTACGAGCAGTACTTC

D gene: TRBD2
clone size: .
J gene: TRBJ2-7
V gene: TRBV10-3
CDR3 protein: CAISGRATYEQYF
CDR3 DNA: TGTGCCATCAGCGGGAGGGCTACCTACGAGCAGTACTTC

D gene: .
clone size: .
J gene: TRBJ2-5
V gene: TRBV10-3
CDR3 protein: CAISVRTVQETQYF
CDR3 DNA: TGTGCCATCAGTGTACGGACAGTCCAAGAGACCCAGTACTTC

D gene: .
clone size: .
J gene: TRBJ1-5
V gene: TRBV7-6
CDR3 protein: CASSLDSDSNQPQHF
CDR3 DNA: TGTGCCAGCAGCCTCGACAGCGATAGCAATCAGCCCCAGCATTTT

D gene: .
clone size: .
J gene: TRBJ2-2
V gene: TRBV20-1
CDR3 protein: CSASTGANTGELFF
CDR3 DNA: TGCAGTGCTAGTACGGGTGCGAACACCGGGGAGCTGTTTTTT

D gene: .
clone size: .
J gene: TRBJ1-3
V gene: TRBV7-9
CDR3 protein: CASSPAAASSGNTIYF
CDR3 DNA: TGTGCCAGCAGCCCCGCCGCCGCTAGCTCTGGAAACACCATATATTTT

D gene: .
clone size: once
J gene: TRBJ1-1
V gene: TRBV20-1
CDR3 protein: CSAVRGTEAFF
CDR3 DNA: TGCAGTGCTGTACGAGGGACTGAAGCTTTCTTT

D gene: TRBD1
clone size: once
J gene: TRBJ2-4
V gene: TRBV2
CDR3 protein: CASSEQGDIQYF
CDR3 DNA: TGTGCCAGCAGTGAACAGGGGGACATTCAGTACTTC

D gene: TRBD2
clone size: .
J gene: TRBJ2-5
V gene: TRBV9
CDR3 protein: CASSAYPTSGQETQYF
CDR3 DNA: TGTGCCAGCAGCGCCTACCCGACTAGCGGACAAGAGACCCAGTACTTC

D gene: TRBD2
clone size: .
J gene: TRBJ2-1
V gene: TRBV7-3
CDR3 protein: CASSLTPGLAGDNEQFF
CDR3 DNA: TGTGCCAGCAGCCTCACCCCGGGACTAGCGGGAGATAATGAGCAGTTCTTC

D gene: TRBD1
clone size: .
J gene: TRBJ2-1
V gene: TRBV4-1
CDR3 protein: CASGGAEGTDYNEQFF
CDR3 DNA: TGCGCCAGCGGGGGAGCTGAAGGGACAGACTACAATGAGCAGTTCTTC

D gene: TRBD2
clone size: .
J gene: TRBJ2-1
V gene: TRBV4-2
CDR3 protein: CASSQEIAGGYNEQFF
CDR3 DNA: TGTGCCAGCAGCCAAGAAATAGCGGGCGGGTACAATGAGCAGTTCTTC

D gene: .
clone size: .
J gene: TRBJ1-3
V gene: TRBV7-2
CDR3 protein: CASKWGRRTHSGNTIYF
CDR3 DNA: TGTGCCAGCAAGTGGGGCCGTAGGACCCACTCTGGAAACACCATATATTTT

D gene: .
clone size: .
J gene: TRBJ1-2
V gene: TRBV14
CDR3 protein: CASSQDPLNYGYTF
CDR3 DNA: TGTGCCAGCAGCCAAGACCCCCTTAACTATGGCTACACCTTC

D gene: TRBD1
clone size: once
J gene: TRBJ2-3
V gene: TRBV11-2
CDR3 protein: CASSFSGQGAADTQYF
CDR3 DNA: TGTGCCAGCAGCTTCTCCGGACAGGGGGCCGCAGATACGCAGTATTTT

D gene: TRBD1
clone size: .
J gene: TRBJ2-7
V gene: TRBV3-1/TRBV3-2
CDR3 protein: CASSSRTGNYEQYF
CDR3 DNA: TGTGCCAGCAGCTCCCGGACAGGCAACTACGAGCAGTACTTC

D gene: .
clone size: .
J gene: TRBJ1-2
V gene: TRBV6-6
CDR3 protein: CASFTVTGVGYGYTF
CDR3 DNA: TGTGCCAGCTTTACAGTAACGGGGGTAGGGTATGGCTACACCTTC

D gene: .
clone size: once
J gene: TRBJ1-2
V gene: TRBV27
CDR3 protein: CASSLSGDGHYGYTF
CDR3 DNA: TGTGCCAGCAGTTTATCCGGGGATGGACACTATGGCTACACCTTC

D gene: TRBD2
clone size: .
J gene: TRBJ2-3
V gene: TRBV19
CDR3 protein: CATSGSSTDTQYF
CDR3 DNA: TGTGCGACTAGCGGGAGTAGCACAGATACGCAGTATTTT

D gene: .
clone size: .
J gene: TRBJ1-4
V gene: TRBV18
CDR3 protein: CASSPRRGRQLFNEKLFF
CDR3 DNA: TGTGCCAGCTCACCACGTCGCGGTCGGCAGTTATTTAATGAAAAACTGTTTTTT

D gene: .
clone size: .
J gene: TRBJ1-2
V gene: TRBV28
CDR3 protein: CASSLPHLNRDGYTF
CDR3 DNA: TGTGCCAGCAGTTTGCCACATCTCAACCGGGATGGCTACACCTTC

D gene: TRBD2
clone size: .
J gene: TRBJ2-1
V gene: TRBV9
CDR3 protein: CASSSGTSGKGYNEQFF
CDR3 DNA: TGTGCCAGCAGCTCGGGGACTAGCGGGAAAGGGTACAATGAGCAGTTCTTC

D gene: .
clone size: once
J gene: TRBJ1-4
V gene: TRBV6-5
CDR3 protein: CASSYDPATNEKLFF
CDR3 DNA: TGTGCCAGCAGTTACGATCCAGCAACTAATGAAAAACTGTTTTTT

D gene: TRBD2
clone size: .
J gene: TRBJ2-7
V gene: TRBV4-2
CDR3 protein: CASSQDLTSGVVHYEQYF
CDR3 DNA: TGTGCCAGCAGCCAAGATCTCACTAGCGGGGTGGTTCACTACGAGCAGTACTTC

D gene: TRBD1
clone size: .
J gene: TRBJ1-2
V gene: TRBV30
CDR3 protein: CAWRTRTGGSPGTF
CDR3 DNA: TGTGCCTGGAGAACCAGGACAGGGGGCTCCCCGGGGACCTTC

D gene: .
clone size: .
J gene: TRBJ1-1
V gene: TRBV3-1/TRBV3-2
CDR3 protein: CASSQGFQGTEAFF
CDR3 DNA: TGTGCCAGCAGCCAAGGATTCCAGGGCACTGAAGCTTTCTTT

D gene: .
clone size: few
J gene: TRBJ2-2
V gene: TRBV12-5
CDR3 protein: CASGFDLGWELFF
CDR3 DNA: TGTGCTAGTGGTTTTGACCTCGGGTGGGAGCTGTTTTTT